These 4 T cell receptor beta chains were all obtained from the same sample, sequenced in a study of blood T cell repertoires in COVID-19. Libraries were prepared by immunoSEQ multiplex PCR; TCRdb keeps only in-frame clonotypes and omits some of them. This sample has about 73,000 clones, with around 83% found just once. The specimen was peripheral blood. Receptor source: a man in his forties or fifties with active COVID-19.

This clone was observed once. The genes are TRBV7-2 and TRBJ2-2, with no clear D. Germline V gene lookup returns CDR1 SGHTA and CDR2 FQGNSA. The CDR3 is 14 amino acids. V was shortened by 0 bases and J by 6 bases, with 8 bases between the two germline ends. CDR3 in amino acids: CASSLAFSPGELFF. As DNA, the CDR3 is TGTGCCAGCAGCTTAGCATTTAGCCCCGGGGAGCTGTTTTTT.

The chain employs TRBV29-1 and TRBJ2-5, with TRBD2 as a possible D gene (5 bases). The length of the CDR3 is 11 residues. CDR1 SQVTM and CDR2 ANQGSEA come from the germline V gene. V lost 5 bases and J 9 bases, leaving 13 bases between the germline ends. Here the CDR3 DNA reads TGCAGCGTTAAGAGTCTCGGGGCCCAGTACTTC. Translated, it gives CSVKSLGAQYF.

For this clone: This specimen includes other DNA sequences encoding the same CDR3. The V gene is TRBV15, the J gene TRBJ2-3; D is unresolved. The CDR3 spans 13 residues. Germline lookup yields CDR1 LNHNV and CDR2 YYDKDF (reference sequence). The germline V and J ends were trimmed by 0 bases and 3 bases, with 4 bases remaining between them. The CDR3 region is CATSRDPTDTQYF. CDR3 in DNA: TGTGCCACCAGCAGAGACCCAACAGATACGCAGTATTTT.

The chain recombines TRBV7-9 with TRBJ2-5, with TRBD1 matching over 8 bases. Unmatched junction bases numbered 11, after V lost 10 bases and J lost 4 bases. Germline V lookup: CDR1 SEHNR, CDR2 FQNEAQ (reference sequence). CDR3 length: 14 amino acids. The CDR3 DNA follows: TGTGCCACCCGATCTCAGGGGGCAGGAGAGACCCAGTACTTC. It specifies CATRSQGAGETQYF.